The following is a TCR beta chain sequence with its context. Per the germline V gene, CDR1 is LNHDA and CDR2 is SQIVND (reference sequence). The ends were cut back, 3 bases at V and 8 bases at J, with 22 bases in the middle. The CDR3 is 16 residues long. These data are taken from a study of blood T cell repertoires in COVID-19. Background on the study: COVID-19 samples collected from the United States, Italy and Spain covered acute and convalescent phases. T cells, B-cell-depleted T cells, or PBMCs supplied cDNA or gDNA.

As originally analysed: The authors estimated nucleated cell counts from reference gene primer amplification. Using immunoSEQ multiplex PCR, the repertoire was profiled, and TCRdb retains in-frame clones only, with some absent. That table gives V, J and clone size, and the DNA gave D and trimming. The data show under 200,000 clones, 76% seen once. The origin of this receptor is a woman older than 75 with acute or convalescent COVID-19. The sequenced sample consisted of peripheral blood. The genes are TRBV19 and TRBJ1-2; perhaps TRBD1 as D (6 bases). The CDR3 DNA follows: TGTGCCAGTAGTATTTTCTGGGCCGACACAGGGAACGGCTACACCTTC. It specifies CASSIFWADTGNGYTF.